One sample yielded the 15 T cell receptor beta chains listed below, sequenced in a study of PD-L1 blockade in urothelial cancer. Some clones are missing from TCRdb's copy, which holds only in-frame ones; the method was immunoSEQ multiplex PCR. The table lists fewer than 25,000 clones, 87% of them singletons. Sequencing was performed on PBMCs, taken around atezolizumab (anti-PD-L1) treatment. The receptors come from a man aged 50 or older with urothelial cancer.

This chain connects TRBV4-1 to TRBJ2-5, with 10 bases identical to TRBD1. CDR3 size: 18 residues. The germline CDR1 and CDR2 sequences are MGHRA and YSYEKL. The trim removed 0 bases at V and 1 base at J, leaving 8 bases unmatched. CDR3 residues: CASSQDPRDRGLQETQYF. In DNA form, the CDR3 reads TGCGCCAGCAGCCAAGATCCCCGGGACAGGGGCCTCCAAGAGACCCAGTACTTC.

V gene TRBV5-4 combines with J gene TRBJ1-3, with D perhaps matching TRBD1 (6 bases). This CDR3 has 18 residues. CDR1 and CDR2 from the germline V gene are SGHNT and YYREEE (reference sequence). Trimming left V 3 bases short and J 3 bases short, with 22 bases between. The CDR3 coding sequence is TGTGCCAGCAGCTCAAGGGGGACCGGGTCCGGCCTTGGAAACACCATATATTTT. Translation gives CASSSRGTGSGLGNTIYF.

The chain has TRBV7-3 and TRBJ2-3; 9 bases map to TRBD2. Trimming removed 2 bases from V and 3 bases from J; junction bases left unmatched: 9. Germline V lookup: CDR1 SGHTA, CDR2 FQGTGA. This CDR3 has 17 amino acids. The CDR3 region has the DNA TGTGCCAGCAGCTTAGAGAAACTAGCGGGCGGAACAGATACGCAGTATTTT. It specifies CASSLEKLAGGTDTQYF.

This clone was recorded only once. The J gene is TRBJ1-6, the V gene TRBV13; 10 bases map to TRBD1. This CDR3 contains 15 residues. CDR1 and CDR2 from the germline V gene are PRHDT and FYEKMQ (reference sequence). The trim removed 3 bases at V and 7 bases at J, leaving 3 bases unmatched. For the CDR3, the DNA is TGTGCCAGCAGCTTGACGGGACAGGGGAATTCACCCCTCCACTTT. Encoded protein: CASSLTGQGNSPLHF.

The V and J genes are TRBV5-6 and TRBJ1-2; 8 nucleotides agree with TRBD1. J was trimmed by 7 bases and V by 6 bases; bases with no gene match: 23. The CDR3 loop spans 18 amino acids. Per germline, CDR1 SGHDT and CDR2 YYEEEE. The CDR3 sequence is CASIDGAGGFDRWSGYTF. In nucleotides, the CDR3 is TGTGCCAGCATCGACGGGGCAGGGGGCTTCGATCGTTGGAGTGGCTACACCTTC.

The V gene is TRBV5-4, the J gene TRBJ2-2, with TRBD2 matching 12 bases. The trim removed 0 bases at V and 4 bases at J, leaving 1 base unmatched. The length of the CDR3 is 16 residues. The germline gives CDR1 SGHNT, CDR2 YYREEE (reference sequence). The CDR3 DNA reads TGTGCCAGCAGCTTGGGACTAGCGGGGGTCACCGGGGAGCTGTTTTTT. It translates to CASSLGLAGVTGELFF.

V is TRBV7-8 and J is TRBJ2-7; 9 bases agree with TRBD2. With V trimmed by 6 bases and J by 1 base, 7 bases remained unmatched. The CDR3 runs to 15 residues. Per the germline V gene, CDR1 is SGHVS and CDR2 is FQNEAQ. CDR3 nucleotide sequence: TGTGCCAGCAGTCATGTTAGCGGGAGATCCTACGAGCAGTACTTC. It encodes CASSHVSGRSYEQYF.

This clone was seen just once. The chain couples TRBV19 to TRBJ1-2; 8 positions agree with TRBD1. J gave up 3 bases and V 3 bases, and 6 bases lay outside the gene matches. This CDR3 has 15 amino acids. Per germline, CDR1 LNHDA and CDR2 SQIVND (reference sequence). CDR3 sequence reads: CASSIRQGRDYGYTF. CDR3 DNA: TGTGCCAGTAGTATCAGACAGGGGCGCGACTATGGCTACACCTTC. Using reference TRBV19 and TRBJ1-2 for the parts outside the CDR3, the full variable domain is DGGITQSPKYLFRKEGQNVTLSCEQNLNHDAMYWYRQDPGQGLRLIYYSQIVNDFQKGDIAEGYSVSREKKESFPLTVTSAQKNPTAFYLCASSIRQGRDYGYTFGSGTRLTVV.

This sequence joins TRBV7-2 and TRBJ2-7; a possible D gene is TRBD2 (5 bases). The CDR3 sequence is 15 residues long. Trimming cost V 2 bases and J 3 bases, with 14 bases left between them. Germline values: CDR1 SGHTA, CDR2 FQGNSA. The CDR3 loop is CASSLSGSKDYEQYF. The CDR3 DNA is TGTGCCAGCAGCTTAAGTGGGAGCAAGGACTACGAGCAGTACTTC.

The rearrangement uses TRBV10-2 and TRBJ1-2; a weak D match, TRBD1 (6 bases). V dropped 6 bases and J dropped 4 bases, with 12 bases sitting between them. This CDR3 has 13 amino acids. Germline V gene sequence: CDR1 WSHSY, CDR2 SAAADI. CDR3 sequence: CASRLPDSYGYTF. The CDR3 DNA reads as TGCGCCAGCAGGCTCCCGGACAGCTATGGCTACACCTTC.

This rearrangement joins TRBV6-6 to TRBJ2-2; 9 nucleotides align to TRBD2. The trim removed 2 bases at V and 5 bases at J, leaving 6 bases unmatched. Germline V gene sequence: CDR1 MNHNY, CDR2 SVGAGI (reference sequence). There are 16 residues in the CDR3. The DNA for the CDR3 is TGTGCCAGCAGTTACAGGCGGGAGGGCCAGACCGGGGAGCTGTTTTTT. Its protein is CASSYRREGQTGELFF.

The chain links TRBV6-1 to TRBJ2-7; 11 nucleotides agree with TRBD2. The CDR3 extends over 15 amino acids. Germline V gene sequence: CDR1 MNHNS, CDR2 SASEGT. Trimming cost V 0 bases and J 2 bases; bases outside gene matches: 0. CDR3 in amino acids: CASSEALAGAYEQYF. The CDR3, as DNA: TGTGCCAGCAGTGAAGCACTAGCGGGGGCCTACGAGCAGTACTTC.

The V and J genes are TRBV7-9 and TRBJ1-1; TRBD1 agrees at 9 bases. The germline V gene encodes CDR1 SEHNR and CDR2 FQNEAQ (reference sequence). With 5 bases clipped from V and 7 bases from J, the junction kept 11 bases outside the gene matches. The length of the CDR3 is 15 residues. The CDR3 protein is CASSDTGTGSSEAFF. The CDR3, as DNA: TGTGCCAGCAGCGACACCGGGACAGGGTCCAGTGAAGCTTTCTTT.

The rearrangement uses TRBV14 and TRBJ2-1; the D is unclear. CDR1 SGHDN and CDR2 FVKESK come from the germline V gene. Trimming pared 0 bases from V and 4 bases from J, leaving 7 bases between. This CDR3 region has 14 residues. CDR3 region: CASSQEVTYNEQFF. CDR3 coding DNA: TGTGCCAGCAGCCAAGAGGTCACATACAATGAGCAGTTCTTC.

The chain has TRBV20-1 and TRBJ1-3, with unresolved D. Trimming cost V 6 bases and J 4 bases, with 7 bases left between them. The germline V gene has CDR1 DFQATT and CDR2 SNEGSKA (reference sequence). CDR3 length: 11 residues. CDR3 sequence reads: CSADWGNTIYF. The CDR3 DNA reads as TGCAGTGCGGACTGGGGAAACACCATATATTTT.